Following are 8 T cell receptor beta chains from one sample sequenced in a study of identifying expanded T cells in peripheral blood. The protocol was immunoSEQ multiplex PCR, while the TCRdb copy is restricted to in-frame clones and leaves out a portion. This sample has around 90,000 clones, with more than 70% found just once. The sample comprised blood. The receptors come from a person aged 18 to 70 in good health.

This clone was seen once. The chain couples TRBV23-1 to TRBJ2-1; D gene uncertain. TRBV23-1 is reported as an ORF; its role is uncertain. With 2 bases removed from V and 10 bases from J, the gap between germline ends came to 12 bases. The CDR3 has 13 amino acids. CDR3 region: CASSQLLGREQFF. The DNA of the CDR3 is TGCGCCAGCAGTCAACTCCTTGGGCGCGAGCAGTTCTTC.

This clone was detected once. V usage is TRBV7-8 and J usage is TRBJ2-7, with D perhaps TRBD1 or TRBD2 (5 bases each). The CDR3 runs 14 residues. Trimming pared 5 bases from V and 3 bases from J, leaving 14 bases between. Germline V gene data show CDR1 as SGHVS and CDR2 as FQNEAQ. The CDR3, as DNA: TGTGCCAGCAGCCTCGGGACGGACCACTACGAGCAGTACTTC. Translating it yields CASSLGTDHYEQYF.

The CDR3 region has the DNA TGTGCCAGCACCTACAAGGGAACTAGCGCTTCCTACGAGCAGTACTTC. Encoded protein: CASTYKGTSASYEQYF. The V gene is TRBV6-6, the J gene TRBJ2-7, with 7 nucleotides matching TRBD2. The V gene end was trimmed by 7 bases and the J gene end by 1 base; junction bases not matched to a gene: 13. The CDR3 has 16 amino acids. The germline V gene encodes CDR1 MNHNY and CDR2 SVGAGI (reference sequence).

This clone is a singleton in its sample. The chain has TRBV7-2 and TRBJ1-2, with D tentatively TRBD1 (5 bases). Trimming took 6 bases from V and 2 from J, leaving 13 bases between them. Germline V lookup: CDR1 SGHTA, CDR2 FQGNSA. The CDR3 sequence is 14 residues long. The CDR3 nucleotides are TGTGCCAGCAGGGAAAGACAGACAAACTATGGCTACACCTTC. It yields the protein CASRERQTNYGYTF.

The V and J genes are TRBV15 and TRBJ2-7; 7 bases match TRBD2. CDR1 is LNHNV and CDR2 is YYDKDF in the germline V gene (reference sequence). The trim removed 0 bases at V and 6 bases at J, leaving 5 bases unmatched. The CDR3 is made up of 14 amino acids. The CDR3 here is CATSREILASEQYF. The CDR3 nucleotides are TGTGCCACCAGCAGAGAGATACTAGCGAGCGAGCAGTACTTC.

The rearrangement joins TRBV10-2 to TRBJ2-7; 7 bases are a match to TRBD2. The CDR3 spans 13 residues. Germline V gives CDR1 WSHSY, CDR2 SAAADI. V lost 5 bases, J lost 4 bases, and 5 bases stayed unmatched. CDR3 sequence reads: CASSWRERYEQYF. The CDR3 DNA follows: TGCGCCAGCAGTTGGCGGGAGAGGTACGAGCAGTACTTC.

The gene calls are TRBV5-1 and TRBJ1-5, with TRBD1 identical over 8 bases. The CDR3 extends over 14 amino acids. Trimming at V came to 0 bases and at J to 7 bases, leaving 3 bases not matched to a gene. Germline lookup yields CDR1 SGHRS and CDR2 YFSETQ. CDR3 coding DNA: TGCGCCAGCAGCTTGGAGACAGGGGACCAGCCCCAGCATTTT. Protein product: CASSLETGDQPQHF.

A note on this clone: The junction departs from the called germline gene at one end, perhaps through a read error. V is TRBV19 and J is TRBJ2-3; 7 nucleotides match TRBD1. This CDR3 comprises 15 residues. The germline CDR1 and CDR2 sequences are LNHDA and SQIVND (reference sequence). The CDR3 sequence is CASTVTGTVTATQYF. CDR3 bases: TGTGCCAGTACCGTTACCGGGACAGTGACAGCTACGCAGTATTTT.